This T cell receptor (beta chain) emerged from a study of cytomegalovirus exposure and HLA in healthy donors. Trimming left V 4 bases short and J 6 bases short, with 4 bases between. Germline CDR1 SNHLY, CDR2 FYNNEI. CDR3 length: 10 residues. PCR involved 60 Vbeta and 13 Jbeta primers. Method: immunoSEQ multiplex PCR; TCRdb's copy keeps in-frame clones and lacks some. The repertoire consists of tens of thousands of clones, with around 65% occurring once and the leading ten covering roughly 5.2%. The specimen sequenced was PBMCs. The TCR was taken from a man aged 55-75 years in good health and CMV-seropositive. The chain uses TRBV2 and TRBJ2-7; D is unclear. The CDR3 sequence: CASSVSEQYF. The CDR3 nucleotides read TGTGCCAGCAGTGTCTCCGAGCAGTACTTC.